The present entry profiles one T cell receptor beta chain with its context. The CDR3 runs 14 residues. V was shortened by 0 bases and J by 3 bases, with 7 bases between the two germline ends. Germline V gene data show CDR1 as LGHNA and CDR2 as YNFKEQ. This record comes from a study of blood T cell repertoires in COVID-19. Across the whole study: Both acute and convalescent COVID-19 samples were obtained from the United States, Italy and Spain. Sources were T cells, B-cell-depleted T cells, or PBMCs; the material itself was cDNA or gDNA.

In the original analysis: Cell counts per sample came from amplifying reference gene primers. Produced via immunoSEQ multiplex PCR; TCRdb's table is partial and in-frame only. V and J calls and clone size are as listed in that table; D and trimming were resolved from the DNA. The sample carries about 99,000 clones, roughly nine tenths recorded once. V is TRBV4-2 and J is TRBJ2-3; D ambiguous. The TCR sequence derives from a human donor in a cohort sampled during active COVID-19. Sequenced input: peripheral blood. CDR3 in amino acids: CASSQDPITDTQYF. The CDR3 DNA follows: TGTGCCAGCAGCCAAGATCCTATTACAGATACGCAGTATTTT.